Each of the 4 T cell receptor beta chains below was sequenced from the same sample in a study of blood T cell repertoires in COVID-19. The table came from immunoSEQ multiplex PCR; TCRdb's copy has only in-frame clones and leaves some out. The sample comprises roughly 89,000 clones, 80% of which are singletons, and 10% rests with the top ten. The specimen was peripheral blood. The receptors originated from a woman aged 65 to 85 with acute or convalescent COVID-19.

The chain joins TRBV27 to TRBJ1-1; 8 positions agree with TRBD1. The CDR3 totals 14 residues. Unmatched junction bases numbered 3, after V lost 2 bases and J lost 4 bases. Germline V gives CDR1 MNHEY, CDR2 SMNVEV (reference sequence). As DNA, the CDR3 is TGTGCCAGCAGTTTAAGGACAGGGAGCACTGAAGCTTTCTTT. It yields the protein CASSLRTGSTEAFF.

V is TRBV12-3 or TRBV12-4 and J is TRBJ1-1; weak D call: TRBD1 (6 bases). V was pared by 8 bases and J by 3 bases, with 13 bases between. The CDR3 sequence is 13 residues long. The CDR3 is CASLQGLDTEAFF. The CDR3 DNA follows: TGTGCCAGCTTACAGGGTCTCGACACTGAAGCTTTCTTT.

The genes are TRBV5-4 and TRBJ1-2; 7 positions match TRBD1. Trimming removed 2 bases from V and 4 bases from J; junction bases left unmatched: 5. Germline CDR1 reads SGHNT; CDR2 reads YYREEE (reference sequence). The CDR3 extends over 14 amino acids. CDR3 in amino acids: CASSLDRDSYGYTF. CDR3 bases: TGTGCCAGCAGCTTAGACAGGGATTCCTATGGCTACACCTTC.

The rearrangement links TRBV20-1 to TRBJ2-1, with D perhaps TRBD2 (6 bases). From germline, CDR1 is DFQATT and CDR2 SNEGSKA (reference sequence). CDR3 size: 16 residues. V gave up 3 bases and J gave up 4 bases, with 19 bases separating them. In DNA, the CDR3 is TGCAGTGCTAGTCCCCTTTCGGGACTGAAGTACAATGAGCAGTTCTTC. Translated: CSASPLSGLKYNEQFF.